These 2 T cell receptor beta chains were sequenced from one sample in a study of cytomegalovirus exposure and HLA in healthy donors. Primers: 60 Vbeta forward and 13 Jbeta reverse. Produced via immunoSEQ multiplex PCR; TCRdb's table is partial and in-frame only. The table has under 200,000 clones, around 78% seen once; the top ten hold around 1.5%. Sequences were obtained from PBMCs. The receptor source for this set is a man aged 40-55 years in good health and CMV-seronegative.

A note on this clone: At one boundary the junction diverges from the germline segment, which might be a read error. This chain joins TRBV28 and TRBJ2-7, with D hard to call. This CDR3 spans 15 amino acids. Germline V gene lookup returns CDR1 MDHEN and CDR2 SYDVKM. CDR3: CASSPVGLGPLEQHF. In DNA form, the CDR3 reads TGTGCCAGCAGTCCGGTAGGCTTGGGCCCCCTCGAGCAGCACTTC.

V and J are TRBV20-1 and TRBJ1-2; 7 bases align to TRBD1. V lost 5 bases, J lost 8 bases, and 5 bases stayed unmatched. Germline-derived CDR1 and CDR2 are DFQATT and SNEGSKA (reference sequence). CDR3 length equals 11 residues. CDR3 residues: CSAHRGEGYTF. CDR3 bases: TGCAGTGCTCACAGGGGAGAAGGCTACACCTTC.